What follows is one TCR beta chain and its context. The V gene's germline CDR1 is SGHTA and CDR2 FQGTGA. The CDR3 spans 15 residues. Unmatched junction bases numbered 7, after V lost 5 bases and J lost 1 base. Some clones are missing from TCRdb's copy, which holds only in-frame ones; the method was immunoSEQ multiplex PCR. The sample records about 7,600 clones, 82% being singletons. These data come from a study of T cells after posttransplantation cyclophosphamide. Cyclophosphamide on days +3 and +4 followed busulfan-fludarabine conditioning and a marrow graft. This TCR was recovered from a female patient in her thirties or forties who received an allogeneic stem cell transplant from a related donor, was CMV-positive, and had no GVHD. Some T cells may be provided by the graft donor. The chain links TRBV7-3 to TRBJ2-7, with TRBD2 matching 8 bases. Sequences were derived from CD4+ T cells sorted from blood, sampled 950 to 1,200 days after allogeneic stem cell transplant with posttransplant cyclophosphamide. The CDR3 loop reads CASSPDGGASYEQYF. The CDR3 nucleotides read TGTGCCAGCAGCCCGGACGGGGGGGCGTCCTACGAGCAGTACTTC.